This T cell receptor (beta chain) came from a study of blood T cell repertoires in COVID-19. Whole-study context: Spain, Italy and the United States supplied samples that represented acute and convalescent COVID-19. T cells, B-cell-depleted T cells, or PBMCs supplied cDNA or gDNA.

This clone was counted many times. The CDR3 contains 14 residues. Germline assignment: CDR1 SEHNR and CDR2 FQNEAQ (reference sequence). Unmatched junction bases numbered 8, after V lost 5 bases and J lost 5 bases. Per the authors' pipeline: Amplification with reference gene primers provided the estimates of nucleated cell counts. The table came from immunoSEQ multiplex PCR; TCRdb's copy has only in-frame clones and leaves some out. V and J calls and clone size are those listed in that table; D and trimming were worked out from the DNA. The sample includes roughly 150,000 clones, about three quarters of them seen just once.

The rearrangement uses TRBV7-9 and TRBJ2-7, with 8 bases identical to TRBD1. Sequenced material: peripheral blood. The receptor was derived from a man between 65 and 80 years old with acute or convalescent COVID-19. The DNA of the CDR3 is TGTGCCAGCAGCCACGGACAGGGCCTGAACGAGCAGTACTTC. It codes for CASSHGQGLNEQYF.